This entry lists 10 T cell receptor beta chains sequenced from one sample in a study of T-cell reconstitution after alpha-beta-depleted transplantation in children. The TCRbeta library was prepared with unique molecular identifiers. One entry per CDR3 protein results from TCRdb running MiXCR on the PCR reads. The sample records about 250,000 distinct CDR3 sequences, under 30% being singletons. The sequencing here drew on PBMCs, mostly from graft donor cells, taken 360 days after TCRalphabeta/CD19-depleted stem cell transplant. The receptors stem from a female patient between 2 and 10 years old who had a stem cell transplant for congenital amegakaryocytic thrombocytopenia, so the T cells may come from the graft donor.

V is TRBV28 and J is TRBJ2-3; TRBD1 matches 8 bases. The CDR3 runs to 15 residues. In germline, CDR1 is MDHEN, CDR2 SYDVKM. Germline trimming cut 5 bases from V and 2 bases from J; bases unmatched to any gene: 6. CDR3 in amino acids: CASSGQGPLTDTQYF. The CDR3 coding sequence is TGTGCCAGCAGTGGACAGGGACCTCTCACAGATACGCAGTATTTT. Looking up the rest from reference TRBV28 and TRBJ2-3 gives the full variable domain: DVKVTQSSRYLVKRTGEKVFLECVQDMDHENMFWYRQDPGLGLRLIYFSYDVKMKEKGDIPEGYSVSREKKERFSLILESASTNQTSMYLCASSGQGPLTDTQYFGPGTRLTVL.

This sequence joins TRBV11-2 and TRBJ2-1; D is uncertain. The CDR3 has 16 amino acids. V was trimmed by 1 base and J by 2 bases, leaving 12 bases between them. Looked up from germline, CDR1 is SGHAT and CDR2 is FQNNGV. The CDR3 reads CASSLVIGSAYNEQFF. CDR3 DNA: TGTGCCAGCAGCTTAGTTATAGGGTCTGCCTACAATGAGCAGTTCTTC.

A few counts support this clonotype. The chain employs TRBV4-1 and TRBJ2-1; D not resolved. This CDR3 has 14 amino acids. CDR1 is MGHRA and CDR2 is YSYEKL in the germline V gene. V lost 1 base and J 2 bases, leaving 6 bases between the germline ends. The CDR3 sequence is CASSQVTTYNEQFF. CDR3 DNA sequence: TGCGCCAGCAGCCAAGTGACAACCTACAATGAGCAGTTCTTC.

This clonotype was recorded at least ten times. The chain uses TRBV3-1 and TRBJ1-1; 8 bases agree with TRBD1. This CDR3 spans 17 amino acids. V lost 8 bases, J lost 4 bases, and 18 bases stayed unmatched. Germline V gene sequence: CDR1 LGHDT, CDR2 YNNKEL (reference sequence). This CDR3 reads CASGRGQGTMSSTEAFF. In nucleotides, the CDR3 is TGTGCCAGCGGAAGAGGACAGGGCACGATGTCCAGCACTGAAGCTTTCTTT.

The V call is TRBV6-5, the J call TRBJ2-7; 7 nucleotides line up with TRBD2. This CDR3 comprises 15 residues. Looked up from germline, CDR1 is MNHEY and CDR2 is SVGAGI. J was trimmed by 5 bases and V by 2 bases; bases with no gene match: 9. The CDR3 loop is CASSYREGGGDEQYF. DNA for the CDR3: TGTGCCAGCAGTTACCGGGAAGGCGGGGGAGACGAGCAGTACTTC.

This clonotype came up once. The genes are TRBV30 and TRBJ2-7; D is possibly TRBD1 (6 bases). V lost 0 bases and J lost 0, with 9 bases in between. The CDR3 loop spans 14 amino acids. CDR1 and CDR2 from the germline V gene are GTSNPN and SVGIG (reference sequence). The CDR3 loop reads CAWSVRDNSYEQYF. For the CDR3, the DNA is TGTGCCTGGAGTGTCCGGGACAACTCCTACGAGCAGTACTTC.

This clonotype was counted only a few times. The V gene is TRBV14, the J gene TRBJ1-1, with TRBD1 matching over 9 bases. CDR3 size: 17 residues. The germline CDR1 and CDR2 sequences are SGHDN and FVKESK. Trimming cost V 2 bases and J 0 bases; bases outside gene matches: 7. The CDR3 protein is CASSQTGGAGMNTEAFF. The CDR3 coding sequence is TGTGCCAGCAGCCAAACAGGGGGCGCGGGGATGAACACTGAAGCTTTCTTT.

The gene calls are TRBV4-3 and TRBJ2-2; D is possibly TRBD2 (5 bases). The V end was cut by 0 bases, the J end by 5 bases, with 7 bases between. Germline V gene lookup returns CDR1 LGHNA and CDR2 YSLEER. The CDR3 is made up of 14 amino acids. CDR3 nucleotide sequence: TGCGCCAGCAGCCAAGAAGGGAGAACCGGGGAGCTGTTTTTT. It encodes CASSQEGRTGELFF.

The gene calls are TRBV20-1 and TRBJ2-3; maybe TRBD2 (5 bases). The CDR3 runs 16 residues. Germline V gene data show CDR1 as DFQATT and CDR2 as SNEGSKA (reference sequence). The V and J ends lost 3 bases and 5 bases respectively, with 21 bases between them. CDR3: CSASPRDSLLGDTQYF. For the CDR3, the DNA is TGCAGTGCTAGCCCCCGGGATTCACTACTGGGAGATACGCAGTATTTT.

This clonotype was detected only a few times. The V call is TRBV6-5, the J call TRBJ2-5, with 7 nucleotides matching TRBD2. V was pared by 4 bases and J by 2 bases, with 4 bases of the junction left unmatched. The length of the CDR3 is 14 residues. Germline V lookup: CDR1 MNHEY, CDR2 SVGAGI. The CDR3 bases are TGTGCCAGCAGTTCCCTCGGGGGGCAAGAGACCCAGTACTTC. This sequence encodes CASSSLGGQETQYF.